The T cell receptor (beta chain) described here comes from a study of post-analysis software for immune sequencing data (dated by TCRdb to between 2015 and 2017). Regarding the research as a whole: Recorded disease courses included relapsing-remitting, secondary progressive and progressive-relapsing multiple sclerosis, with some patients lacking subtype annotation. A subset of samples was prepared in parallel using single-end sample barcoding, then pooled and co-amplified after Illumina adapter ligation. The multiple sclerosis patient repertoires were compared with some twelve previously published healthy control repertoires from donors aged about 6 to 26 years.

Paper-wide results and their limitations: The multiple sclerosis patient group was slightly younger than the control group. Multiple sclerosis patients had significantly lower normalized Chao1 diversity than controls, a result that suggests substantial peripheral T-cell clonal expansion. When samples were clustered directly using the F measure, samples prepared in the same batch co-clustered strongly, which prompted a batch-effect correction. Significantly higher frequencies in patients than in controls were found for five or six TRBV segments, including TRBV5-6, TRBV5-1 and TRBV20-1.

TCR beta repertoires were profiled from peripheral blood of 10 to 15 young patients with multiple sclerosis to demonstrate the VDJtools post-analysis software. Multiple sclerosis patients were children and adolescents aged about 6 to 15 years. The library came from PCR. Sequencing relied on an Illumina HiSeq 2500. To reduce PCR and sequencing biases, unique molecular identifiers were built into the TCR beta cDNA libraries. Every 1 to 10 million input T cells yielded roughly 500,000 cDNA molecules, meaning each molecule approximated one T cell. The patient libraries were prepared and sequenced using the same protocol as the earlier healthy control dataset. Samples belonging to the same batch were prepared together, multiplexed and sequenced on a shared HiSeq lane. The paper's processing steps were these. Raw barcoded reads were processed with MIGEC, discarding single-read molecular identifier groups before consensus assembly and CDR3 extraction. VDJtools was used for post-analysis of the clonotype tables, and diversity was normalized by down-sampling every dataset to the size of the smallest sample. To correct batch-related cross-sample contamination, repertoire overlap clustering matched CDR3 amino acid sequences but not nucleotide sequences. TCRdb took the public reads, trimmed them with fastp at Q25, ran MiXCR for clone calling and kept in-frame beta chains. Entries are consolidated by CDR3 protein sequence, retaining the most common genes and DNA. The V and J calls here are based on TCRdb, not the publication. In all, the sample holds about 560,000 distinct CDR3 sequences, and 44% of those were seen once. The ten largest clones take up under 2% of the sample.

Reading from cysteine to phenylalanine, the CDR3 counts 15 amino acids. Only the CDR3 DNA stays, 45 bases, in frame from base 1. Looking up the germline V gene yields CDR1 MNHNS and CDR2 SASEGT. Concerning this clonotype itself: There is no known antigen for this receptor. The junction differs from germline at one of its ends, possibly a read error.

Input material: blood. This TCR was sampled from a girl aged 10 to 17 with multiple sclerosis. The chain is made from TRBV6-1 and TRBJ2-5; TRBD2 is a weak D gene call, 5 bases matching. The closer fit of TRBJ2-7 to the DNA end suggests the J call may be wrong. This receptor has the CDR3 CAGSEEVEGSDEQYF. The sequenced DNA: TGTGCCGGCAGTGAAGAGGTAGAGGGTAGCGACGAGCAGTACTTC.